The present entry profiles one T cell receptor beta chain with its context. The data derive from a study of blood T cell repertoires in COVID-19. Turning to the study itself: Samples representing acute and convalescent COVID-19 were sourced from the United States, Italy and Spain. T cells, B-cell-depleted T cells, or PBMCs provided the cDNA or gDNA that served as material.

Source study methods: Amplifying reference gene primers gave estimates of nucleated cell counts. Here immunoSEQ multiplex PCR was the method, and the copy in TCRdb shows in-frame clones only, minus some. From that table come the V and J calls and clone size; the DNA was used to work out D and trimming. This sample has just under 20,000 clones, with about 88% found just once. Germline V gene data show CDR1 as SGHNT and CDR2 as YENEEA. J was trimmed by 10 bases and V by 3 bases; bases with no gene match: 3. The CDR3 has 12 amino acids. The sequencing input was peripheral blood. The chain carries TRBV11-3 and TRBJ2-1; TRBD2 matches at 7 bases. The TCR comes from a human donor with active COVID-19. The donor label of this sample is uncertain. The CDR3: CASSLRGGEQFF. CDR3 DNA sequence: TGTGCCAGCAGCTTGAGGGGAGGGGAGCAGTTCTTC.